The following is a TCR beta chain sequence with its context. The antigen is not known. Germline loops: CDR1 LNHDA, CDR2 SQIVND (reference sequence). V lost 4 bases and J lost 1, with 10 bases in between. CDR3 size: 14 residues. This sample is part of a study of cytomegalovirus exposure and HLA in healthy donors. General study findings and limits: For most TCR beta V segments, an earlier analysis put the productive rate at about 90% or about 30% of the time.

The PCR used 60 Vbeta and 13 Jbeta primers. Libraries were prepared by immunoSEQ multiplex PCR; TCRdb keeps only in-frame clonotypes and omits some of them. The sample lists some 140,000 clones; roughly 80% were seen once. The gene calls are TRBV19 and TRBJ1-1, with D unresolved. Sequencing input: PBMCs. The TCR was taken from a young man in good health and CMV-seronegative. CDR3 sequence reads: CASSTAGSNTEAFF. Written as DNA, the CDR3 is TGTGCCAGTAGTACCGCGGGGTCGAACACTGAAGCTTTCTTT.